The next 7 T cell receptor beta chains were all read from a single sample in a study of shared clonotypes between healthy human individuals. Data came from immunoSEQ multiplex PCR; TCRdb stores just in-frame clones and leaves some out. The sample records 2 million to 2.5 million clones, approximately 94% being singletons. Naive CD8 cells, CD45RO-negative and positively selected for CCR7, excluded terminally differentiated effector memory CD45RA+ cells. Sequencing used naive CD8+ T cells from PBMCs. The receptor source for this set is a man aged 18 to 35 in good health. Some clones in this sample may be carry-over from other donors' samples.

The V and J genes are TRBV27 and TRBJ2-1; the D is unclear. The ends were cut back, 2 bases at V and 0 bases at J, with 14 bases in the middle. CDR3 length: 17 amino acids. The germline gives CDR1 MNHEY, CDR2 SMNVEV (reference sequence). CDR3 bases: TGTGCCAGCAGTTTAAGGGATCATCCGAGCTCCTACAATGAGCAGTTCTTC. This sequence encodes CASSLRDHPSSYNEQFF.

This clone was seen once. The chain's CDR3 is CASRATSGRYYEQYF. Written as DNA, the CDR3 is TGTGCCAGCAGGGCGACTAGCGGGAGGTACTACGAGCAGTACTTC. The chain is built from TRBV27 and TRBJ2-7; 13 bases line up with TRBD2. Germline V lookup: CDR1 MNHEY, CDR2 SMNVEV (reference sequence). CDR3 length equals 15 residues. Losses at the gene ends were 6 bases for V and 3 bases for J; bases not matched to a gene: 5.

The chain couples TRBV10-3 to TRBJ2-7, with D hard to call. CDR1 is ENHRY, CDR2 SYGVKD, per germline. The CDR3 is made up of 13 amino acids. With 0 bases removed from V and 6 bases from J, the gap between germline ends came to 9 bases. This CDR3 is CAISESAYAEQYF. For the CDR3, the DNA is TGTGCCATCAGTGAGTCTGCGTATGCCGAGCAGTACTTC.

This rearrangement joins TRBV7-8 to TRBJ1-2; D gene ambiguous. In germline, CDR1 is SGHVS, CDR2 FQNEAQ. The ends were cut back, 5 bases at V and 5 bases at J, with 6 bases in the middle. The length of the CDR3 is 11 residues. The CDR3 DNA reads as TGTGCCAGCAGCCCTCTGTATGGCTACACCTTC. Its translation is CASSPLYGYTF.

The chain employs TRBV2 and TRBJ1-3; D gene unclear. The ends were cut back, 6 bases at V and 4 bases at J, with 19 bases in the middle. The CDR3 consists of 16 residues. Germline CDR1 reads SNHLY; CDR2 reads FYNNEI. The CDR3 sequence: CASRASEGNLGNTIYF. The DNA for the CDR3 is TGTGCCAGCAGGGCGTCCGAGGGTAACTTGGGAAACACCATATATTTT.

This chain joins TRBV11-3 and TRBJ2-7, with D possibly matching TRBD1 (6 bases). Germline V gives CDR1 SGHNT, CDR2 YENEEA. The CDR3 extends over 15 amino acids. V was shortened by 5 bases and J by 3 bases, with 17 bases between the two germline ends. The chain's CDR3 is CASSEQGVNDYEQYF. The CDR3, as DNA: TGTGCCAGCAGCGAACAGGGTGTAAATGACTACGAGCAGTACTTC.

This chain connects TRBV28 to TRBJ1-1; tentative D call: TRBD1 (5 bases). The CDR3 extends over 15 amino acids. V lost 3 bases, J lost 5 bases, and 16 bases lay in between. Germline loops: CDR1 MDHEN, CDR2 SYDVKM. The CDR3 reads CASSFWRREGTEAFF. The CDR3 coding sequence is TGTGCCAGCAGTTTTTGGCGCAGGGAAGGTACTGAAGCTTTCTTT.